This T cell receptor (beta chain) was found in a study of blood T cell dynamics during melanoma immunotherapy. V was shortened by 1 base and J by 10 bases, with 13 bases between the two germline ends. Germline V CDR1 and CDR2: ENHRY, SYGVKD. The CDR3 runs 14 residues. The time point here: pre-treatment baseline. Samples come from before therapy and from week 3 after the first blockade cycle. Clones were read by immunoSEQ multiplex PCR, and TCRdb kept only the in-frame ones, dropping some. Altogether more than 8,500 clones are present, 80% to 90% being singletons, with the ten largest covering about 10%.

The sequencing here drew on blood, taken from a patient treated with checkpoint blockade. This chain links TRBV10-3 with TRBJ1-4; D is perhaps TRBD1 (5 bases). This TCR was recovered from a human donor with melanoma. The CDR3 region has the DNA TGTGCCATCAGTGAGTGGGGCAGGGCTGCAAAACTGTTTTTT. Amino acids: CAISEWGRAAKLFF.